These 10 T cell receptor beta chains were all obtained from the same sample, sequenced in a study of T-cell reconstitution after alpha-beta-depleted transplantation in children. The TCRbeta library was prepared with unique molecular identifiers. Each CDR3 protein gets one entry after TCRdb re-called the PCR reads with MiXCR. The data contain about 640,000 distinct CDR3 sequences, 15% to 20% of them singletons. The material sequenced was PBMCs from the stem cell graft donor, taken from the stem cell graft. The receptor source for this set is a human donor who donated a stem cell graft to a child with acute myeloid leukemia.

The V and J genes are TRBV6-5 and TRBJ2-1; unclear D gene. Trimming removed 4 bases at V and 0 bases at J, with 10 bases between. Germline CDR1 reads MNHEY; CDR2 reads SVGAGI. The CDR3 is 15 amino acids. The CDR3: CASSFGLSSYNEQFF. The CDR3 bases are TGTGCCAGCAGTTTTGGATTGAGCTCCTACAATGAGCAGTTCTTC.

At least ten counts were recorded for this clonotype. J is TRBJ1-1 and V is TRBV20-1; 7 bases match TRBD1. The germline CDR1 and CDR2 sequences are DFQATT and SNEGSKA (reference sequence). The V segment lost 1 base and the J segment 6 bases; nucleotides outside the gene matches: 14. The CDR3 length is 16 residues. The CDR3 nucleotides read TGCAGTGCTAGAGTCTGGTCGGGACAGATAGTGCCTGAAGCTTTCTTT. It codes for CSARVWSGQIVPEAFF.

In its sample, this clonotype was seen a few times. The DNA for the CDR3 is TGTGCCAGCACCGGGACGTCGAATTCACCCCTCCACTTT. This codes for CASTGTSNSPLHF. The chain links TRBV12-3 or TRBV12-4 to TRBJ1-6, with D possibly TRBD1 on 5 matching bases. This CDR3 has 13 amino acids. The V end lost 7 bases, the J end lost 7 bases, and 11 bases lay between the germline ends.

This clonotype has ten or more counts. The genes are TRBV7-6 and TRBJ1-1; weak D call: TRBD1 (5 bases). Trimming removed 0 bases at V and 4 bases at J, with 9 bases between. This CDR3 region has 14 residues. Germline V lookup: CDR1 SGHVS, CDR2 FNYEAQ. The CDR3 nucleotides are TGTGCCAGCAGCTTAGCGGGGGAGAGCACTGAAGCTTTCTTT. Translated, it gives CASSLAGESTEAFF. Filled out from reference TRBV7-6 and TRBJ1-1, the complete variable domain reads GAGVSQSPRYKVTKRGQDVALRCDPISGHVSLYWYRQALGQGPEFLTYFNYEAQQDKSGLPNDRFSAERPEGSISTLTIQRTEQRDSAMYRCASSLAGESTEAFFGQGTRLTVV.

To note about this clonotype: One junction end disagrees with the germline gene, perhaps due to a read error. The CDR3 DNA reads TGCTGTGCTAGAGCTCCGGGATTAGCGGCTAACAATGAGCAGTTCTTC. Its protein is CCARAPGLAANNEQFF. The chain recombines TRBV20-1 with TRBJ2-1; D is perhaps TRBD2 (6 bases). There are 16 residues in the CDR3. Germline V CDR1 and CDR2: DFQATT, SNEGSKA (reference sequence).

Ten or more counts support this clonotype. J is TRBJ1-5 and V is TRBV20-1, with a tentative D call TRBD1 (5 bases). The CDR3 runs 16 residues. Germline lookup yields CDR1 DFQATT and CDR2 SNEGSKA (reference sequence). V was pared by 3 bases and J by 7 bases, with 22 bases between. CDR3 residues: CSASNTGRGTGQPQHF. CDR3 sequence (DNA): TGCAGTGCTAGTAATACCGGCCGGGGGACGGGACAGCCCCAGCATTTT.

J is TRBJ2-5 and V is TRBV4-1; 11 bases align to TRBD2. V lost 4 bases to trimming and J lost 5 bases; unmatched junction nucleotides: 9. The CDR3 sequence is 16 residues long. In germline, CDR1 is MGHRA, CDR2 YSYEKL. CDR3 residues: CASSPGVAGGLETQYF. The CDR3 DNA reads TGCGCCAGCAGCCCCGGAGTAGCGGGGGGGCTGGAGACCCAGTACTTC.

This clonotype was seen repeatedly, ten times or more. V gene TRBV20-1 combines with J gene TRBJ1-1, with 10 bases fitting TRBD1. Trimming cost V 1 base and J 5 bases; bases outside gene matches: 7. From germline, CDR1 is DFQATT and CDR2 SNEGSKA (reference sequence). This CDR3 has 15 residues. CDR3 DNA: TGCAGTGCTAGAGTTAAAAGGACAGGGGGAACTGAAGCTTTCTTT. Amino acid sequence: CSARVKRTGGTEAFF.

This clonotype was detected many times. This rearrangement joins TRBV29-1 to TRBJ1-1; TRBD1 might be the D (5 bases). With 7 bases removed from V and 1 base from J, the gap between germline ends came to 16 bases. This CDR3 region has 14 residues. CDR1 is SQVTM and CDR2 is ANQGSEA in the germline V gene. The CDR3 nucleotides are TGCAGCGCCAATGGGGGGGTATCGAACACTGAAGCTTTCTTT. It codes for CSANGGVSNTEAFF.

This clonotype was observed a few times. The CDR3 here is CASSLDRAAYEQYF. In DNA form, the CDR3 reads TGCGCCAGCAGCTTGGACAGGGCGGCCTACGAGCAGTACTTC. The chain uses TRBV5-1 and TRBJ2-7; possible D gene TRBD1, 6 bases. Germline loops: CDR1 SGHRS, CDR2 YFSETQ. The CDR3 consists of 14 residues. Trimming cost V 0 bases and J 2 bases, with 9 bases left between them.